The next 9 T cell receptor beta chains were all read from a single sample in a study of PD-1 blockade in classical Hodgkin lymphoma. Relapse was seen in all patients after autologous stem cell transplantation, and brentuximab vedotin exposure was variable. The study purified CD4+ T cells from thawed PBMCs using magnetic negative selection. Produced via immunoSEQ multiplex PCR; TCRdb's table is partial and in-frame only. Among under 15,000 clones listed, roughly 84% were seen once. The sample was CD4+ T cells from blood, taken at baseline. These receptors were collected from a human donor with classical Hodgkin lymphoma.

The chain is built from TRBV18 and TRBJ1-1; no reliable D call. The CDR3 is 13 residues long. The V gene's germline CDR1 is KGHSH and CDR2 LQKENI. The V and J ends lost 2 bases and 11 bases respectively, with 15 bases between them. The CDR3 loop is CASSPKEGEGAFF. In DNA, the CDR3 is TGTGCCAGCTCACCAAAGGAGGGAGAAGGGGCTTTCTTT.

V is TRBV19 and J is TRBJ2-1, with 8 bases matching TRBD2. V trimming: 10 bases; J trimming: 6 bases; junction bases outside the gene matches: 11. This CDR3 spans 14 amino acids. Germline CDR1 and CDR2: LNHDA and SQIVND (reference sequence). For the CDR3, the DNA is TGTGCCACCTCCGGGACTAGGAGCACCAATGAGCAGTTCTTC. This sequence encodes CATSGTRSTNEQFF.

This clone appeared once. The chain uses TRBV4-2 and TRBJ1-3, with D perhaps TRBD1 (5 bases). CDR1 LGHNA and CDR2 YNFKEQ come from the germline V gene. V was trimmed by 0 bases and J by 4 bases, leaving 13 bases between them. The CDR3 runs to 16 residues. CDR3: CASSQEEGVWGNTIYF. CDR3 DNA: TGTGCCAGCAGCCAAGAAGAAGGGGTATGGGGAAACACCATATATTTT.

The rearrangement joins TRBV5-4 to TRBJ2-3; unclear D gene. Trimming stripped 1 base from V and 3 bases from J, with 9 bases between. The CDR3 is made up of 14 amino acids. Germline V CDR1 and CDR2: SGHNT, YYREEE (reference sequence). The CDR3 region has the DNA TGTGCCAGCAGCTTGAGGAAGGGAACAGATACGCAGTATTTT. Protein sequence: CASSLRKGTDTQYF.

This clone was counted once. The V call is TRBV29-1, the J call TRBJ2-7; 9 bases line up with TRBD1. Germline V gene lookup returns CDR1 SQVTM and CDR2 ANQGSEA. CDR3 size: 12 residues. The J segment lost 2 bases and the V segment lost 4 bases, leaving 0 bases of the junction unmatched. The CDR3 DNA reads TGCAGCGTTGGACAGGGGGCCTACGAGCAGTACTTC. Its translation is CSVGQGAYEQYF.

This clone was seen a few times. The V call is TRBV28, the J call TRBJ2-7; no firm D call. Germline CDR1 reads MDHEN; CDR2 reads SYDVKM. Trimming stripped 5 bases from V and 5 bases from J, with 16 bases between. The CDR3 length is 14 residues. CDR3 nucleotides: TGTGCCAGCAGTCGTCTGGATGAATCCCACGAGCAGTACTTC. Its protein product is CASSRLDESHEQYF.

V gene TRBV7-3 combines with J gene TRBJ2-7, with a possible D match to TRBD2 (5 bases). The CDR3 consists of 13 residues. The V and J ends lost 2 bases and 9 bases respectively, with 14 bases between them. Germline CDR1 is SGHTA and CDR2 is FQGTGA. The CDR3 nucleotides read TGTGCCAGCAGCTTATATGCGGGCGTCGCGCAGTACTTC. It codes for CASSLYAGVAQYF. The variable domain in full, completed from reference TRBV7-3 and TRBJ2-7, reads GAGVSQTPSNKVTEKGKYVELRCDPISGHTALYWYRQSLGQGPEFLIYFQGTGAADDSGLPNDRFFAVRPEGSVSTLKIQRTERGDSAVYLCASSLYAGVAQYFGPGTRLTVT.

This chain connects TRBV11-3 to TRBJ2-3; the match to TRBD2 covers 11 bases. CDR1 and CDR2 (germline): SGHNT, YENEEA. This CDR3 is 15 amino acids long. The J segment lost 7 bases and the V segment lost 1 base, leaving 4 bases of the junction unmatched. The CDR3 here is CASSLASGGQNTQYF. The CDR3 nucleotides read TGTGCCAGCAGCTTAGCTAGCGGGGGGCAAAATACGCAGTATTTT. Drawing the rest from reference TRBV11-3 and TRBJ2-3, the complete variable domain is EAGVVQSPRYKIIEKKQPVAFWCNPISGHNTLYWYLQNLGQGPELLIRYENEEAVDDSQLPKDRFSAERLKGVDSTLKIQPAELGDSAVYLCASSLASGGQNTQYFGPGTRLTVL.

In its sample, this clone was seen a few times. The genes are TRBV5-1 and TRBJ1-1; unclear D gene. The germline gives CDR1 SGHRS, CDR2 YFSETQ. The V and J ends lost 0 bases and 1 base respectively, with 7 bases between them. The CDR3 loop spans 14 amino acids. This CDR3 is CASSLDGKNTEAFF. The CDR3 nucleotides read TGCGCCAGCAGCTTGGACGGGAAGAACACTGAAGCTTTCTTT.